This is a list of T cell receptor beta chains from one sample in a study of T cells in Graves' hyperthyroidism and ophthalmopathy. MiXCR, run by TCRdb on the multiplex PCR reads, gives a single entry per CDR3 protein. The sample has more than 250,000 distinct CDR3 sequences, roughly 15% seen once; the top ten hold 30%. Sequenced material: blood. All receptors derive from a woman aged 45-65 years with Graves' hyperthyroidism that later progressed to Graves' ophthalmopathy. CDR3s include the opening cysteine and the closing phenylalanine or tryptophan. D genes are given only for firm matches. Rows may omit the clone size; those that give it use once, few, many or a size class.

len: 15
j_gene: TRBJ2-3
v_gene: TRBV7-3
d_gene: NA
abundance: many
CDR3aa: CASSRDRPSTDTQYF
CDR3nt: TGTGCCAGCAGCCGCGACAGGCCTAGCACAGATACGCAGTATTTT

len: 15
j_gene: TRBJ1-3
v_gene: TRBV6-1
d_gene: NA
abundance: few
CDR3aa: CASSEGRSSGNTIYF
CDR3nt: TGTGCCAGCAGTGAAGGACGATCTTCTGGAAACACCATATATTTT

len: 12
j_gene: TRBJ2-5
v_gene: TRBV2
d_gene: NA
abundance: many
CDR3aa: CASGGSQETQYF
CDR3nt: TGTGCCAGCGGGGGGAGTCAAGAGACCCAGTACTTC

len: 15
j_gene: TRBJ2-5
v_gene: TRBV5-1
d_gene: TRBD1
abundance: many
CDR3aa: CASSTGTGVQETQYF
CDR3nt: TGCGCCAGCAGCACAGGGACAGGAGTCCAAGAGACCCAGTACTTC

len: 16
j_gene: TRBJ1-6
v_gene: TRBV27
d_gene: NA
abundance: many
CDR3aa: CASRYEPGQAESPLHF
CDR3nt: TGTGCCAGCAGATATGAACCGGGACAAGCTGAATCACCCCTCCACTTT

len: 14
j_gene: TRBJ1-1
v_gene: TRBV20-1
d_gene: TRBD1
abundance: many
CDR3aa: CSAGQGPAVAEAFF
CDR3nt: TGCAGTGCTGGACAGGGGCCCGCGGTAGCTGAAGCTTTCTTT

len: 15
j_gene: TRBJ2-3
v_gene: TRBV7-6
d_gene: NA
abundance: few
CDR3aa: CASSSQESSTDTQYF
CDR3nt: TGTGCCAGCAGCTCCCAGGAGTCTAGCACAGATACGCAGTATTTT

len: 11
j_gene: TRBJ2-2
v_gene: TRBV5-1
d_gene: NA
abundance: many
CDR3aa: CASIGTGELFF
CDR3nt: TGCGCCAGCATTGGCACCGGGGAGCTGTTTTTT

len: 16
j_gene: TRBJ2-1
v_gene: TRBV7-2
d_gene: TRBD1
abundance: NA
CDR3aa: CASSLNRDRRGNEQFF
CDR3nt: TGTGCCAGCAGTCTCAACCGGGACAGGAGAGGGAATGAGCAGTTCTTC

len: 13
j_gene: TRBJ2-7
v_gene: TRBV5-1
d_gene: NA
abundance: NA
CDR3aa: CASSLQATYEQYF
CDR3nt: TGCGCCAGCAGCTTGCAGGCCACCTACGAGCAGTACTTC

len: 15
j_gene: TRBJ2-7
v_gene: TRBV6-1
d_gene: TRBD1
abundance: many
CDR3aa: CASTQAGTALYEQYF
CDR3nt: TGTGCCAGCACCCAAGCCGGGACAGCCTTATACGAGCAGTACTTC

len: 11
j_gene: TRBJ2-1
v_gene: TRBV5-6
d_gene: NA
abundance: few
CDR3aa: CASSLQGGSFF
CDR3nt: TGTGCCAGCAGCTTACAGGGTGGGTCGTTCTTC

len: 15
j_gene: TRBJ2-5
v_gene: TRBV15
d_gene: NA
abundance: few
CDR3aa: CATSRDRGGGETQYF
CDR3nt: TGTGCCACCAGCAGAGATCGGGGTGGGGGAGAGACCCAGTACTTC

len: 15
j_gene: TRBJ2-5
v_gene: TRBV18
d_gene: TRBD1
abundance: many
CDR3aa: CASSPRQGYQETQYF
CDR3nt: TGTGCCAGCTCACCCCGACAGGGCTACCAAGAGACCCAGTACTTC

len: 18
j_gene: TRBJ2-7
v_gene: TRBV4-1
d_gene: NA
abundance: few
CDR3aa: CASSQRGVGTGTNDEQYF
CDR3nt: TGCGCCAGCAGCCAACGGGGAGTTGGCACCGGGACAAATGACGAGCAGTACTTC

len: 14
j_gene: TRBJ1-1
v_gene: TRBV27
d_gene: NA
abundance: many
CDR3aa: CASSFWKSGGEAFF
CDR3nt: TGTGCCAGCAGTTTTTGGAAGTCGGGAGGTGAAGCTTTCTTT

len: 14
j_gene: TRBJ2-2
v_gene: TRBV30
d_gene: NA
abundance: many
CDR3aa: CAWRNTGRTGELFF
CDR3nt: TGTGCCTGGAGAAACACAGGGCGCACCGGGGAGCTGTTTTTT

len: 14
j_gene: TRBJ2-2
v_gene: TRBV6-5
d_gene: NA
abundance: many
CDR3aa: CASSYSIRRGELFF
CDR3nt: TGTGCCAGCAGTTACAGTATTCGGCGCGGGGAGCTGTTTTTT

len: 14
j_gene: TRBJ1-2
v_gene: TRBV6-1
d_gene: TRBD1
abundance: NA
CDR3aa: CASTKDRGLYGYTF
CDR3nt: TGTGCCAGCACTAAAGACAGGGGGCTCTATGGCTACACCTTC

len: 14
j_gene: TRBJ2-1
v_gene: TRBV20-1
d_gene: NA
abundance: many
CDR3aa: CSATGASSYNEQFF
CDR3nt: TGCAGTGCTACCGGGGCGAGCTCCTACAATGAGCAGTTCTTC

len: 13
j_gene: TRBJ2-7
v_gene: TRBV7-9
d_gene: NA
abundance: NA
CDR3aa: CASSPSSPYEQYF
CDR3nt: TGTGCCAGCAGCCCTTCTAGCCCCTACGAGCAGTACTTC

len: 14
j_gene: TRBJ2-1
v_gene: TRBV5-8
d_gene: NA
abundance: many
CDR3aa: CASSSRKGYNEQFF
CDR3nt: TGTGCCAGCAGCTCCCGGAAGGGCTACAATGAGCAGTTCTTC

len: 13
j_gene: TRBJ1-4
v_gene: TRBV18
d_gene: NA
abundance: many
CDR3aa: CASSLLAVEKLFF
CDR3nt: TGTGCCAGCTCCCTGTTGGCAGTCGAAAAACTGTTTTTT

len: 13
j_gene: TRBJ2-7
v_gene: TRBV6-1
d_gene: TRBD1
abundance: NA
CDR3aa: CASRPGQPYEQYF
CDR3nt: TGTGCCAGCAGACCGGGACAGCCCTACGAGCAGTACTTC

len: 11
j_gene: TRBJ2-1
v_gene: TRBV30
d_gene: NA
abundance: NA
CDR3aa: CACTPSGTPFF
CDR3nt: TGTGCCTGCACTCCCTCCGGGACCCCGTTCTTC

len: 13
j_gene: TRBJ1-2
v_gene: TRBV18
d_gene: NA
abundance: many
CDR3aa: CASRGDGLYGYTF
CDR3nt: TGTGCCAGCCGGGGTGACGGATTATATGGCTACACCTTC

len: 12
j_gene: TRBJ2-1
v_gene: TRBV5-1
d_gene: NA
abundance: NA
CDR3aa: CASSFDRGEQFF
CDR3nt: TGCGCCAGCAGCTTCGATCGCGGTGAGCAGTTCTTC

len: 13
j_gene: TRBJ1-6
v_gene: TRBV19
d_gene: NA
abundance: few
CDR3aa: CASRKGWNSPLHF
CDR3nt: TGTGCCAGTAGGAAAGGGTGGAATTCACCCCTCCACTTT

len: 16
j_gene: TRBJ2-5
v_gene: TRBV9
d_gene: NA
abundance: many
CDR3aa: CASSEGDSALVQAQYF
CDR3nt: TGTGCCAGCAGCGAGGGGGACTCGGCCTTAGTCCAGGCCCAGTACTTC

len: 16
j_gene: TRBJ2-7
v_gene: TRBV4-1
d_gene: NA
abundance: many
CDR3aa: CASSQRLPVLSYEQYF
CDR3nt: TGCGCCAGCAGCCAGAGACTCCCAGTCTTGTCCTACGAGCAGTACTTC

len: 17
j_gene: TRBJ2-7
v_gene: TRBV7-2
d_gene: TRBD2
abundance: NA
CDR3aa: CASSLAGLAGNSYEQYF
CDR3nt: TGTGCCAGCAGCTTAGCTGGACTAGCGGGGAACTCCTACGAGCAGTACTTC

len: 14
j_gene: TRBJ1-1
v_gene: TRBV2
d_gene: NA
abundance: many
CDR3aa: CASRGNRGGTEAFF
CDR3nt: TGTGCCAGCAGGGGCAACCGGGGAGGCACTGAAGCTTTCTTT

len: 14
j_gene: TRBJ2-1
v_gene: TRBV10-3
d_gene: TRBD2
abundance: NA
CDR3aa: CAISKSGLAGEQFF
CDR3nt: TGTGCCATCAGTAAGTCGGGTCTAGCGGGTGAGCAGTTCTTC

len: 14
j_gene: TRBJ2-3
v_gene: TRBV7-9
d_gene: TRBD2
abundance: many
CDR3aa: CASSLSSGRDTQYF
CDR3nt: TGTGCCAGCAGCTTATCTAGCGGCAGAGATACGCAGTATTTT

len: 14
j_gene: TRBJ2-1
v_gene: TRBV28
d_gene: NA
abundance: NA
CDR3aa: CASSSGQRGTEQFF
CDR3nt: TGTGCCAGCAGTTCGGGACAAAGGGGGACTGAGCAGTTCTTC

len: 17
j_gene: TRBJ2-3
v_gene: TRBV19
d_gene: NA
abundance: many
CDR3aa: CASSPETSPYPTDTQYF
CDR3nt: TGTGCCAGTAGTCCTGAAACTAGTCCTTATCCCACAGATACGCAGTATTTT

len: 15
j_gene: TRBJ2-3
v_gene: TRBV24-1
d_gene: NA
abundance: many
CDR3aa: CATSPLPGETDTQYF
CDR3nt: TGTGCCACCAGTCCCCTCCCGGGAGAGACCGATACGCAGTATTTT

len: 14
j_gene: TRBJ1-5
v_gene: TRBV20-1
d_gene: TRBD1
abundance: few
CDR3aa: CSARGQGRNRPQHF
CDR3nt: TGCAGTGCTAGAGGACAGGGCAGGAATCGGCCCCAGCATTTT

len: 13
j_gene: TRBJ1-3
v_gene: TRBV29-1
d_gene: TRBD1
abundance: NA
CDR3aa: CSAVTGTGNTIYF
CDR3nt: TGCAGCGCCGTGACAGGGACTGGAAACACCATATATTTT

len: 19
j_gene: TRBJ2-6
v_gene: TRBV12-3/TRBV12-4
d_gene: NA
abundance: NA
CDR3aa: CASSLSWRQVISGANVLTF
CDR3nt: TGTGCCAGCAGTTTAAGTTGGCGACAGGTGATCTCTGGGGCCAACGTCCTGACTTTC

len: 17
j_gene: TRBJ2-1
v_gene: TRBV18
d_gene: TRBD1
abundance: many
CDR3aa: CASSDTLDRGPNNEQFF
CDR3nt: TGTGCCAGCTCGGACACCCTCGACAGGGGGCCGAACAATGAGCAGTTCTTC

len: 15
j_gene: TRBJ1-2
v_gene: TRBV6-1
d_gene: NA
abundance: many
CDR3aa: CASSERRPELGVYTF
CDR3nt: TGTGCCAGCAGTGAACGCAGGCCGGAGCTAGGGGTCTACACCTTC

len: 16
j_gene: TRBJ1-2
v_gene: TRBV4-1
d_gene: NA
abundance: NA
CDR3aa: CASSQVASVSGYGYTF
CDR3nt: TGCGCCAGCAGCCAAGTGGCAAGCGTTTCAGGATATGGCTACACCTTC

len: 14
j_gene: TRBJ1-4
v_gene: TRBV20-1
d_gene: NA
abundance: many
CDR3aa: CSASFGSTNEKLFF
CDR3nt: TGCAGTGCTAGTTTTGGGAGCACTAATGAAAAACTGTTTTTT

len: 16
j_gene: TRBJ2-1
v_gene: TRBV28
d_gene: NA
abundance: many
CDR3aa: CASSLLAEGTYNEQFF
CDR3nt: TGTGCCAGCAGTCTGCTTGCGGAGGGGACCTACAATGAGCAGTTCTTC

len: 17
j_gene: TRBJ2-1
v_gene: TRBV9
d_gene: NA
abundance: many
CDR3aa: CASSVVSGGLVSNEQFF
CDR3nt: TGTGCCAGCAGCGTAGTCAGCGGCGGCTTAGTTTCCAATGAGCAGTTCTTC

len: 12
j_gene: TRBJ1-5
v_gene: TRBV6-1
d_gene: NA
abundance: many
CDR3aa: CASLRSNQPQHF
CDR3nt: TGTGCCAGCCTACGGAGCAATCAGCCCCAGCATTTT

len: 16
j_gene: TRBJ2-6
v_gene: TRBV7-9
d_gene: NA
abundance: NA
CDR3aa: CASIRQGSPGANVLTF
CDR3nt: TGTGCCAGCATCAGGCAGGGGAGCCCTGGGGCCAACGTCCTGACTTTC

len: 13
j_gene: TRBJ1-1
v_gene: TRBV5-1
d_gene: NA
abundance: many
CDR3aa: CASSPLVGTEAFF
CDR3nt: TGCGCCAGCAGCCCATTAGTTGGGACTGAAGCTTTCTTT

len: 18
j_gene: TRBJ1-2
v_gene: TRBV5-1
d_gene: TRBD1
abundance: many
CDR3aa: CASSLRGDRGVPSYGYTF
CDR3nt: TGCGCCAGCAGCTTGCGGGGGGACAGGGGCGTCCCCTCCTATGGCTACACCTTC

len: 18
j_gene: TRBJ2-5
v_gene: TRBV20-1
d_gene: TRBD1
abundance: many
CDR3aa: CSAYRAGTGGLLEGTQYF
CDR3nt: TGCAGTGCTTACCGAGCCGGGACAGGGGGACTTTTGGAGGGGACCCAGTACTTC

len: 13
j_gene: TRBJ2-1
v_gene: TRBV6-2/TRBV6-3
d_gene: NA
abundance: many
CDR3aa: CASSYLGYNEQFF
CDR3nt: TGTGCCAGCAGTTACTTGGGCTACAATGAGCAGTTCTTC

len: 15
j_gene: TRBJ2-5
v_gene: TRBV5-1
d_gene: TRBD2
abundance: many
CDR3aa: CASSFTGTTQETQYF
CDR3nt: TGCGCCAGCAGCTTTACCGGGACTACCCAAGAGACCCAGTACTTC

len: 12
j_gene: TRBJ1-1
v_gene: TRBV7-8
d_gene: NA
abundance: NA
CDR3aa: CASSPGGAKAFF
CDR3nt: TGTGCCAGCAGCCCTGGGGGCGCGAAGGCTTTCTTT

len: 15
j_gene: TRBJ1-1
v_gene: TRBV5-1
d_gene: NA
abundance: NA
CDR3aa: CASREGGGLGTEAFF
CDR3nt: TGCGCCAGCAGGGAGGGAGGGGGGCTAGGCACTGAAGCTTTCTTT

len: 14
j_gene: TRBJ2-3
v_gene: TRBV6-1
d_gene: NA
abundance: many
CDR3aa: CASSGRTITDTQYF
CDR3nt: TGTGCCAGCAGTGGCAGGACAATCACAGATACGCAGTATTTT